This is a list of T cell receptor beta chains from one sample in a study of response to subunit inactivated influenza vaccine. MiXCR, applied by TCRdb to the RT-PCR reads, yields one record per CDR3 protein. The sample yields about 500,000 distinct CDR3 sequences, 6% to 9% seen once. This sample comprised PBMCs from blood, obtained less than 30 months after vaccination. These receptors were taken from a man aged 50 to 75 who received an inactivated influenza vaccine. Both conserved end residues are part of each CDR3. A D gene is named only where the DNA matches it firmly. Clone size appears in some rows only: once, few, many, or a class for an expanded clone.

clone_size,d_call,j_call,v_call,cdr3_aa,cdr3_nt
NA,TRBD2,TRBJ2-5,TRBV3-1,CASSRTLPTSGSIETQYF,TGTGCCAGCAGCCGAACCCTCCCGACTAGCGGGAGTATAGAGACCCAGTACTTC
many,NA,TRBJ2-7,TRBV12-3/TRBV12-4,CASRSLIGEQYF,TGTGCCAGCAGATCCCTCATAGGCGAGCAGTACTTC
NA,NA,TRBJ2-3,TRBV28,CASSYASGSTDTQYF,TGTGCCAGCAGTTATGCCTCGGGCAGCACAGATACGCAGTATTTT
NA,NA,TRBJ2-1,TRBV10-3,CAISERAANPYNEQFF,TGTGCCATCAGTGAGCGGGCAGCCAACCCCTACAATGAGCAGTTCTTC
NA,NA,TRBJ1-1,TRBV20-1,CSASIAGRNTEAFF,TGCAGTGCTAGTATCGCAGGCCGGAACACTGAAGCTTTCTTT
few,NA,TRBJ1-3,TRBV4-3,CASSQDLARGNTIYF,TGCGCCAGCAGCCAAGATCTTGCCCGTGGAAACACCATATATTTT
NA,TRBD2,TRBJ2-7,TRBV7-9,CASSLVIAGADYEQYF,TGTGCCAGCAGCTTAGTTATAGCGGGGGCCGACTACGAGCAGTACTTC
NA,TRBD2,TRBJ2-3,TRBV29-1,CSVEGRGTQYF,TGCAGCGTTGAGGGGCGGGGGACGCAGTATTTT
few,NA,TRBJ2-4,TRBV28,CASSSHLAKNIQYF,TGTGCCAGCAGTTCTCACCTAGCCAAAAACATTCAGTACTTC
NA,NA,TRBJ2-3,TRBV7-2,CASSLGRLAADTQYF,TGTGCCAGCAGCTTAGGTCGGCTAGCAGCAGATACGCAGTATTTT
few,TRBD2,TRBJ2-5,TRBV20-1,CSAYGSGSGGETQYF,TGCAGTGCCTATGGGAGCGGGAGTGGGGGGGAGACCCAGTACTTC
many,NA,TRBJ2-1,TRBV10-3,CAISESGRNNEQFF,TGTGCCATCAGTGAGTCGGGCCGAAACAATGAGCAGTTCTTC
few,NA,TRBJ2-2,TRBV7-9,CASSLVAITGELFF,TGTGCCAGCAGCTTAGTGGCCATTACCGGGGAGCTGTTTTTT
NA,TRBD1,TRBJ2-3,TRBV11-2,CASSKITGEGLLGQPTDTQYF,TGTGCCAGCAGCAAAATCACAGGGGAAGGACTCTTAGGACAACCCACAGATACGCAGTATTTT
many,NA,TRBJ2-1,TRBV20-1,CSARDFAEQFF,TGCAGTGCTAGAGATTTTGCTGAGCAGTTCTTC
many,NA,TRBJ2-6,TRBV5-1,CASSLVPVSSGANVLTF,TGCGCCAGCAGCTTGGTTCCAGTCTCCTCTGGGGCCAACGTCCTGACTTTC
few,TRBD1,TRBJ2-7,TRBV12-3/TRBV12-4,CASRLQGSFYEQYF,TGTGCCAGCAGGTTACAGGGGTCGTTCTACGAGCAGTACTTC
many,TRBD2,TRBJ2-3,TRBV4-2,CASSQSSGGAGGSQYTQYF,TGTGCCAGCAGCCAATCTAGCGGGGGGGCCGGTGGCTCACAGTATACGCAGTATTTT
NA,NA,TRBJ2-3,TRBV3-1,CASSRALRTDTQYF,TGTGCCAGCAGCCGTGCCCTACGGACAGATACGCAGTATTTT
NA,NA,TRBJ2-1,TRBV12-3/TRBV12-4,CASSLPGIQFF,TGTGCCAGCAGTTTACCCGGGATACAGTTCTTC
few,TRBD2,TRBJ2-7,TRBV29-1,CSVASGRANYEQYF,TGCAGCGTTGCGAGCGGGAGGGCCAACTACGAGCAGTACTTC
NA,NA,TRBJ1-1,TRBV27,CASSLFGSEAFF,TGTGCCAGCAGTTTATTCGGAAGTGAAGCTTTCTTT
few,NA,TRBJ1-5,TRBV12-3/TRBV12-4,CASSFRTFNQPQHF,TGTGCCAGCAGTTTTAGGACCTTCAATCAGCCCCAGCATTTT
NA,NA,TRBJ2-1,TRBV19,CASTPSGGTYNEQFF,TGTGCCAGTACCCCGAGCGGAGGGACCTACAATGAGCAGTTCTTC
many,NA,TRBJ2-5,TRBV12-3/TRBV12-4,CASSLLASGQETQYF,TGTGCCAGCAGTTTATTAGCGTCCGGACAAGAGACCCAGTACTTC
NA,NA,TRBJ1-5,TRBV4-2,CASSQDRDGPQHF,TGTGCCAGCAGCCAAGATCGCGACGGGCCCCAGCATTTT
many,NA,TRBJ2-5,TRBV6-5,CASSYSGGPTRSQKETQYF,TGTGCCAGCAGTTACTCGGGGGGGCCCACACGTTCCCAAAAGGAGACCCAGTACTTC
NA,TRBD1,TRBJ2-1,TRBV9,CASSVATGAAYNEQFF,TGTGCCAGCAGCGTGGCGACAGGGGCGGCCTACAATGAGCAGTTCTTC
few,NA,TRBJ1-1,TRBV4-2,CASSQDLAVDNTEAFF,TGTGCCAGCAGCCAAGATCTGGCGGTCGACAACACTGAAGCTTTCTTT
few,NA,TRBJ2-1,TRBV20-1,CSAIARYNEQFF,TGCAGTGCTATCGCGCGCTACAATGAGCAGTTCTTC
NA,NA,TRBJ1-5,TRBV20-1,CSARGRQGDSNQPQHF,TGCAGTGCAAGGGGCCGGCAGGGCGATAGCAATCAGCCCCAGCATTTT
many,NA,TRBJ2-5,TRBV29-1,CSVGGTSGGYQETQYF,TGCAGCGTTGGCGGGACGAGTGGGGGTTACCAAGAGACCCAGTACTTC
NA,TRBD2,TRBJ2-2,TRBV5-1,CASSRSGLPGELFF,TGCGCCAGCAGCAGGTCGGGACTACCCGGGGAGCTGTTTTTT
few,TRBD1,TRBJ1-3,TRBV5-1,CASSLVRGPGNTIYF,TGCGCCAGCAGCTTGGTCAGGGGGCCTGGAAACACCATATATTTT
many,NA,TRBJ2-3,TRBV20-1,CSARATIPIDGGSTDTQYF,TGCAGTGCTAGAGCCACAATCCCCATCGATGGGGGTAGCACAGATACGCAGTATTTT
few,NA,TRBJ1-6,TRBV27,CASSLLEGSTSPLHF,TGTGCCAGCAGTTTATTGGAGGGATCTACATCACCCCTCCACTTT
few,NA,TRBJ2-3,TRBV7-2,CASTLRSSENTQYF,TGTGCCAGCACCCTCCGATCTAGCGAAAATACGCAGTATTTT
NA,TRBD2,TRBJ2-3,TRBV20-1,CSARMGLGADTQYF,TGCAGTGCTAGAATGGGACTAGGAGCAGATACGCAGTATTTT
few,NA,TRBJ2-5,TRBV12-3/TRBV12-4,CASSPFLAPPQYF,TGTGCCAGCAGTCCCTTCCTGGCCCCCCCCCAGTACTTC
NA,NA,TRBJ1-5,TRBV5-5,CASSLQSPGRPFNQPQHF,TGTGCCAGCAGCTTACAATCCCCGGGCAGACCTTTCAATCAGCCCCAGCATTTT
NA,NA,TRBJ1-1,TRBV6-2/TRBV6-3,CASSAGPVGNTEAFF,TGTGCCAGCAGTGCAGGTCCAGTGGGGAACACTGAAGCTTTCTTT
few,NA,TRBJ1-2,TRBV20-1,CSAGGPGYTF,TGCAGTGCTGGTGGGCCTGGCTACACCTTC
many,NA,TRBJ2-1,TRBV7-9,CASTLGSSWDEQFF,TGTGCCAGCACCCTGGGAAGTTCATGGGATGAGCAGTTCTTC
NA,NA,TRBJ2-7,TRBV20-1,CSARVGGKTYEQYF,TGCAGTGCTAGAGTCGGCGGAAAAACTTACGAGCAGTACTTC